The clone carrying this T cell receptor beta chain was observed at least ten times. Antigen: not known. As part of library construction, unique molecular identifiers were attached to individual cDNA molecules. TCRdb recomputed calls from the 5' RACE reads with MiXCR, one row per CDR3 protein. Among 50,000 to 65,000 distinct CDR3 sequences, 9% to 9.5% were seen once, and the ten largest hold roughly 4%. Trimming cost V 4 bases and J 9 bases; bases outside gene matches: 13. CDR1 and CDR2 (germline): SGHTA, FQGNSA. This CDR3 has 15 amino acids. The data are from a study of early T cells in non-severe SARS-CoV-2 infection. Overall study context: The chains were unpaired, and the sequenced material was bulk RNA from unsorted whole blood. General observations from the study: Using VDJdb, the matching emphasized anti-spike CD8 responses while missing private and CD4 specificities.

The material sequenced was whole blood. The rearrangement joins TRBV7-2 to TRBJ2-7; 9 nucleotides align to TRBD1. The TCR was taken from an adult who was a healthcare worker with PCR-confirmed SARS-CoV-2 infection or an uninfected control (not recorded which). This CDR3 is CASSSSGTGLGWQYF. The CDR3 nucleotides are TGTGCCAGCAGCTCGTCCGGGACAGGGTTAGGGTGGCAGTACTTC.